This T cell receptor (beta chain) was sequenced for a study of OX40 agonist ivuxolimab in advanced cancers. Study outcomes and limitations: In general, CD8+ T cells held more expanded clones than CD4+ did, on average.

Data came from immunoSEQ multiplex PCR; TCRdb stores just in-frame clones and leaves some out. The table has over 15,000 clones, more than 60% seen once. V was pared by 5 bases and J by 6 bases, with 8 bases of the junction left unmatched. Germline CDR1 is SGHRS and CDR2 is YFSETQ. CDR3 size: 15 residues. Details on this clone: Antigen: not known.

This clonotype was sampled from an adult with an advanced solid tumor such as melanoma, head and neck, liver or kidney cancer. The V and J genes are TRBV5-1 and TRBJ2-2; 9 bases align to TRBD2. Sequencing used CD4+ or CD8+ T cells sorted from blood, obtained in a trial of the OX40 agonist ivuxolimab. CDR3 DNA sequence: TGCGCCAGCAGGGTAGCGGGAGCTTACCCCGGGGAGCTGTTTTTT. Encoded protein: CASRVAGAYPGELFF. Full variable domain (remainder filled in from reference TRBV5-1 and TRBJ2-2): KAGVTQTPRYLIKTRGQQVTLSCSPISGHRSVSWYQQTPGQGLQFLFEYFSETQRNKGNFPGRFSGRQFSNSRSEMNVSTLELGDSALYLCASRVAGAYPGELFFGEGSRLTVL.